This T cell receptor beta chain derives from a study of T cells in Graves' hyperthyroidism and ophthalmopathy. Study-level background: Blood was drawn when the patient was first diagnosed and still untreated. Study outcomes and limitations: Ophthalmopathy onset followed model prediction by a median approximately 7 months. Blood also carried most thyroid clonotypes expanded above 0.001.

Per the germline V gene, CDR1 is MNHEY and CDR2 is SMNVEV (reference sequence). Trimming removed 3 bases from V and 4 bases from J, with 12 bases in between. The CDR3 totals 14 residues. Authors of the study amplified TCR beta CDR3 regions from RNA transcripts. First-round RT-PCR of the TCR CDR3 relied on the HTBI primer set. TCRdb analysed the multiplex PCR reads with MiXCR anew, one entry per CDR3 protein. The sample has 96,000 or so distinct CDR3 sequences; roughly 49% are singletons. This clonotype was seen at least ten times. The antigen remains unidentified. The study excluded patients with uncontrolled infection, other autoimmune disease, pregnancy or lactation.

Specimen: blood. This TCR derives from a woman aged 40 to 49 with Graves' hyperthyroidism. The chain has TRBV27 and TRBJ2-5, with D perhaps given as TRBD1 or TRBD2 (5 bases each). The CDR3 nucleotides are TGTGCCAGCAGTTTTACCCTGAGGGGAGAGACCCAGTACTTC. Translating it yields CASSFTLRGETQYF.